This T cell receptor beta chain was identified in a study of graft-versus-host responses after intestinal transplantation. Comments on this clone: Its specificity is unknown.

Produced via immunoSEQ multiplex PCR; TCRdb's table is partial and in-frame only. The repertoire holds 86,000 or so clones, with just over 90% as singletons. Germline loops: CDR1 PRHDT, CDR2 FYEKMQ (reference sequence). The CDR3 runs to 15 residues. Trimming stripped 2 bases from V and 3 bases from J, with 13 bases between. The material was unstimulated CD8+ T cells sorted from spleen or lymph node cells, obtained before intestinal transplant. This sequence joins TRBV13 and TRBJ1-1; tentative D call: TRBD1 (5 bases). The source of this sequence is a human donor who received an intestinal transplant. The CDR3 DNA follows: TGTGCCAGCAGCTTACCCGAAGGGGTCGACACTGAAGCTTTCTTT. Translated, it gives CASSLPEGVDTEAFF.